This T cell receptor (beta chain) was sequenced during a study of T cell responses to AZD1222 COVID-19 vaccine. Study-level points and caveats: Most donors were white British and more were female, and clonal diversity was possibly underestimated. Reportedly, nearly half of unique spike TCRs recognized epitopes outside B.1.351/B.1.1.7 mutations.

Second-dose intervals of approximately 4 or approximately 12 weeks were pooled. Details on this clone: The antigen is unknown.

Repertoires were generated with immunoSEQ multiplex PCR, while TCRdb's copy carries only in-frame clones and drops some. The table lists 110,000 or so clones, approximately 89% of them singletons, with approximately 6.4% in the top ten. The CDR3 is 13 residues long. The V end lost 2 bases, the J end lost 5 bases, and 7 bases lay between the germline ends. The germline gives CDR1 SGHKS, CDR2 YYEKEE (reference sequence). This sequence was found in an adult who received the AZD1222 COVID-19 vaccine. The chain links TRBV5-5 to TRBJ2-2; no firm D call. This specimen consisted of peripheral blood, obtained 28 days after the second AZD1222 dose. CDR3 sequence reads: CASSFRRTGELFF. The CDR3 bases are TGTGCCAGCAGCTTCAGAAGGACCGGGGAGCTGTTTTTT.